These 14 T cell receptor beta chains were all obtained from the same sample, sequenced in a study of T cells in Graves' hyperthyroidism and ophthalmopathy. Amplified regions were TCR beta CDR3 sequences from RNA transcripts. The HTBI primer set served for first-round RT-PCR of the TCR CDR3. TCRdb re-called the multiplex PCR reads through MiXCR, storing one row per CDR3 protein. The sample lists hundreds of thousands of distinct CDR3 sequences; less than 15% were seen once. What was sequenced was blood. The receptors shown here come from a woman under 30 with Graves' hyperthyroidism.

This clonotype was detected many times. This rearrangement joins TRBV3-1 to TRBJ2-1; a possible D gene is TRBD2 (6 bases). There are 13 residues in the CDR3. Between the trimmed V and J ends, which lost 1 base and 8 bases, there was a span of 9 bases. The germline V gene has CDR1 LGHDT and CDR2 YNNKEL (reference sequence). The CDR3 nucleotides are TGTGCCAGCAGCCAAGGAGTAGCGGATGAGCAGTTCTTC. The encoded protein is CASSQGVADEQFF.

Comment on this clonotype: A much larger clone is a single base away; this may be a read error. V usage is TRBV30 and J usage is TRBJ2-3; possible D gene TRBD1, 7 bases. Germline CDR1 is GTSNPN and CDR2 is SVGIG (reference sequence). This CDR3 is 15 amino acids long. This CDR3 is CAWSRRGRGTDTQCF. The CDR3 nucleotides read TGTGCCTGGAGTCGGAGGGGGCGAGGTACAGATACGCAGTGTTTT.

The chain employs TRBV6-2 or TRBV6-3 and TRBJ2-7; tentative D call: TRBD2 (6 bases). The V gene lost 7 bases and the J gene lost 6 bases, with 10 bases spanning the gap. CDR1 is MNHEY and CDR2 is SVGEGT in the germline V gene. The CDR3 sequence is 11 residues long. This CDR3 reads CASMEGREQYF. The CDR3 nucleotides are TGTGCCAGCATGGAGGGGCGCGAGCAGTACTTC.

This clonotype has a handful of counts. This chain connects TRBV7-9 to TRBJ2-1; 8 bases agree with TRBD2. The CDR3 sequence is 15 residues long. After removal of 1 base from V and 2 bases from J, the junction contained 1 base not matched to a gene. The V gene's germline CDR1 is SEHNR and CDR2 FQNEAQ (reference sequence). CDR3 in amino acids: CASSLEAGAYNEQFF. The CDR3 coding sequence is TGTGCCAGCAGCTTAGAAGCGGGGGCCTACAATGAGCAGTTCTTC.

Many counts were recorded for this clonotype. This chain joins TRBV28 and TRBJ1-2; the D gene is possibly TRBD1 (6 bases). Germline values: CDR1 MDHEN, CDR2 SYDVKM. CDR3 size: 17 residues. Trimming removed 4 bases from V and 2 bases from J, with 20 bases in between. In DNA form, the CDR3 reads TGTGCCAGCAGTTCAACCCTTCGGACAGCGGGCAACTATGGCTACACCTTC. It translates to CASSSTLRTAGNYGYTF.

DNA for the CDR3: TGCGCCAGCAGCTTGGCCCCAGCTCGGGGGCCCCAGCATTTT. This codes for CASSLAPARGPQHF. The chain carries TRBV5-1 and TRBJ1-5; no reliable D call. Germline V gene lookup returns CDR1 SGHRS and CDR2 YFSETQ. With 0 bases removed from V and 9 bases from J, the gap between germline ends came to 13 bases. This CDR3 has 14 amino acids.

As concerns this clonotype: One junction end does not reproduce the germline sequence, and a read error may be involved. This rearrangement joins TRBV6-2 or TRBV6-3 to TRBJ1-6, with a tentative D call TRBD1 (6 bases). This CDR3 region has 16 residues. CDR1 is MNHEY, CDR2 SVGEGT, per germline. CDR3 in amino acids: CASSDPRGRTNSPPHF. In DNA form, the CDR3 reads TGTGCCAGCAGCGACCCCAGGGGAAGGACTAATTCACCCCCCCACTTT.

This chain connects TRBV3-1 to TRBJ1-3, with D possibly matching TRBD1 (6 bases). The CDR3 runs to 18 residues. Looked up from germline, CDR1 is LGHDT and CDR2 is YNNKEL (reference sequence). With 2 bases removed from V and 0 bases from J, the gap between germline ends came to 17 bases. CDR3 in amino acids: CASSQSGQPTSSGNTIYF. DNA for the CDR3: TGTGCCAGCAGCCAAAGTGGACAGCCAACTAGCTCTGGAAACACCATATATTTT.

The CDR3 sequence: CSARPRVQGSEAFF. The CDR3 nucleotides are TGCAGTGCTCGTCCGAGGGTCCAGGGTAGTGAAGCTTTCTTT. The chain joins TRBV20-1 to TRBJ1-1; possible D gene TRBD1, 5 bases. Germline-derived CDR1 and CDR2 are DFQATT and SNEGSKA (reference sequence). Trimming shortened V by 5 bases and J by 7 bases, and 20 bases separated the two germline ends. The CDR3 loop spans 14 amino acids.

This clonotype has a handful of counts. The chain recombines TRBV7-2 with TRBJ1-5; possibly TRBD1 for D (5 bases). Looked up from germline, CDR1 is SGHTA and CDR2 is FQGNSA. V dropped 0 bases and J dropped 7 bases, with 13 bases sitting between them. This CDR3 spans 15 amino acids. The CDR3: CASSLAPGLRQPQHF. CDR3 nucleotide sequence: TGTGCCAGCAGCTTAGCACCGGGACTGCGGCAGCCCCAGCATTTT.

This chain links TRBV27 with TRBJ1-2; possibly TRBD1 for D (6 bases). Trimming removed 6 bases at V and 8 bases at J, with 10 bases between. In germline, CDR1 is MNHEY, CDR2 SMNVEV (reference sequence). CDR3 length equals 11 residues. The CDR3 is CASRGGWGYTF. The CDR3 DNA reads as TGTGCCAGCAGAGGGGGGTGGGGCTACACCTTC.

This clonotype was counted many times. The chain is built from TRBV7-8 and TRBJ2-5; 11 bases are a match to TRBD2. Germline V gene sequence: CDR1 SGHVS, CDR2 FQNEAQ. This CDR3 spans 19 amino acids. Trimming cost V 0 bases and J 5 bases; bases outside gene matches: 14. The CDR3 loop is CASSLAIPSGRPSRETQYF. In DNA, the CDR3 is TGTGCCAGCAGCTTAGCGATTCCTAGCGGGAGGCCCTCACGCGAGACCCAGTACTTC.

In its sample, this clonotype was seen many times. The rearrangement uses TRBV28 and TRBJ2-1; D is uncertain. Per the germline V gene, CDR1 is MDHEN and CDR2 is SYDVKM. The CDR3 sequence is 14 residues long. V dropped 8 bases and J dropped 6 bases, with 17 bases sitting between them. The CDR3 reads CASGETLPSNEQFF. The CDR3 nucleotides read TGTGCCAGCGGCGAGACTCTCCCGTCCAATGAGCAGTTCTTC.

This clonotype appeared many times. This sequence joins TRBV11-2 and TRBJ2-7; unclear D gene. Germline V lookup: CDR1 SGHAT, CDR2 FQNNGV. The CDR3 runs to 15 residues. V lost 5 bases, J lost 5 bases, and 19 bases lay in between. CDR3 residues: CASSSSPDAYHEQYF. The DNA for the CDR3 is TGTGCCAGCAGCAGTTCCCCGGACGCCTACCACGAGCAGTACTTC.